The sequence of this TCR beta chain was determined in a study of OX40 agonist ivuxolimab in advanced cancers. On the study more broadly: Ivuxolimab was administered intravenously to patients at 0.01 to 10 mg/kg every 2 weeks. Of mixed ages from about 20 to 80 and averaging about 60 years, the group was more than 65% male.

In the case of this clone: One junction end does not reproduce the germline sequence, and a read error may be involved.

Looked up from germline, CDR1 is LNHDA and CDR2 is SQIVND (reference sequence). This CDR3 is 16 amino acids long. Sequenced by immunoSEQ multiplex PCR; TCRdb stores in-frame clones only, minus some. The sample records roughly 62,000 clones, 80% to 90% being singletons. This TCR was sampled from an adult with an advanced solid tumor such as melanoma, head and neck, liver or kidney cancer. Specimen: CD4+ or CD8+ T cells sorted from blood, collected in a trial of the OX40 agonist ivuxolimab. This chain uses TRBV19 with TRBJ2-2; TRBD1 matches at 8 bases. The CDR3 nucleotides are TGTACCAGTAGCACCATCCAATTACAGGGGGGTAGAGAGCTGTTTTTT. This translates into CTSSTIQLQGGRELFF.